The next 8 T cell receptor beta chains were all read from a single sample in a study of cytotoxic CD8 clonotypes in ibrutinib-treated CLL. Here immunoSEQ multiplex PCR was the method, and the copy in TCRdb shows in-frame clones only, minus some. The table shows over 150,000 clones, with roughly four fifths occurring only once. This sample comprised PBMCs, obtained after 12 months of ibrutinib treatment. These receptors all stem from a human donor with chronic lymphocytic leukemia.

V is TRBV19 and J is TRBJ2-3, with TRBD1 identical over 11 bases. This CDR3 has 15 amino acids. V lost 5 bases, J lost 3 bases, and 4 bases stayed unmatched. Germline CDR1 is LNHDA and CDR2 is SQIVND (reference sequence). CDR3 region: CASSRGQGATDTQYF. The CDR3 bases are TGTGCCAGTAGTCGCGGACAGGGGGCGACAGATACGCAGTATTTT.

The CDR3 DNA reads as TGCGCCAGCAGCCAAGGGACAGGGGTCAGTAATTCACCCCTCCACTTT. The encoded protein is CASSQGTGVSNSPLHF. V is TRBV4-3 and J is TRBJ1-6, with TRBD1 matching over 9 bases. Germline CDR1 is LGHNA and CDR2 is YSLEER. The ends lost 1 base at V and 6 bases at J; junction bases unmatched: 4. The CDR3 is 16 residues long.

The chain uses TRBV15 and TRBJ1-1; D perhaps matches TRBD1 (5 bases). With 1 base removed from V and 6 bases from J, the gap between germline ends came to 12 bases. Germline V gives CDR1 LNHNV, CDR2 YYDKDF (reference sequence). The CDR3 has 14 residues. CDR3 DNA sequence: TGTGCCACCAGCAGAGGCGCAGGGATATCTGAAGCTTTCTTT. Residues: CATSRGAGISEAFF.

This clone occurred a few times. The chain combines TRBV28 with TRBJ1-6; maybe TRBD1 (5 bases). Germline assignment: CDR1 MDHEN and CDR2 SYDVKM. Trimming removed 1 base from V and 8 bases from J, with 9 bases in between. The CDR3 totals 14 residues. CDR3: CASSLSGVDSPLHF. The CDR3 DNA reads as TGTGCCAGCAGTTTATCGGGGGTGGATTCACCCCTCCACTTT.

The rearrangement uses TRBV4-2 and TRBJ1-2, with D tentatively TRBD1 (6 bases). V was pared by 0 bases and J by 2 bases, with 13 bases between. The germline V gene has CDR1 LGHNA and CDR2 YNFKEQ. CDR3 length: 16 amino acids. CDR3 loop: CASSQDRRTENYGYTF. The CDR3 DNA reads as TGTGCCAGCAGCCAAGATCGGCGGACAGAAAACTATGGCTACACCTTC.

This sequence joins TRBV2 and TRBJ1-5; no firm D call. The germline V gene encodes CDR1 SNHLY and CDR2 FYNNEI. Deletions cut 6 bases from V and 4 bases from J, with 16 bases between. The CDR3 is 15 amino acids. As DNA, the CDR3 is TGTGCCAGCAGCCTCCGTCCATCGAGAAATCAGCCCCAGCATTTT. Amino acid sequence: CASSLRPSRNQPQHF.

This clone was seen a few times. This chain joins TRBV28 and TRBJ2-2; D is possibly TRBD1 (6 bases). This CDR3 is built from 18 residues. V lost 10 bases and J 0 bases, leaving 24 bases between the germline ends. Germline V gene lookup returns CDR1 MDHEN and CDR2 SYDVKM. The DNA of the CDR3 is TGTGCCACTTGGACAGAACACCTAAAAAACGCGAACACCGGGGAGCTGTTTTTT. Residues: CATWTEHLKNANTGELFF.

The chain combines TRBV15 with TRBJ2-3; D may be TRBD2 (7 bases). The ends were cut back, 4 bases at V and 0 bases at J, with 14 bases in the middle. The germline V gene encodes CDR1 LNHNV and CDR2 YYDKDF (reference sequence). The CDR3 sequence is 16 residues long. The CDR3 DNA is TGTGCCACCAGCATTGGGGGGGCCGCTAGCACAGATACGCAGTATTTT. Its protein is CATSIGGAASTDTQYF.